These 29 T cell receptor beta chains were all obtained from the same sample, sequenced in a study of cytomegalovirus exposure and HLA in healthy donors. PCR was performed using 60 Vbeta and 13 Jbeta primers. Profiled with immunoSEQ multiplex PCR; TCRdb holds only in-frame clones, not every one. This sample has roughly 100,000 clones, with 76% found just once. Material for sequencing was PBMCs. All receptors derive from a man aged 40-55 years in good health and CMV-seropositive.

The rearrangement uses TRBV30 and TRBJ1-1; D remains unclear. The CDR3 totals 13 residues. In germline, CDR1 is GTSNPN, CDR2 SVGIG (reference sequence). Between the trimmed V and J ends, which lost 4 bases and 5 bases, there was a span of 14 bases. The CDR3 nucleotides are TGTGCCTGGATCCCTCCCCCGGGGACTGAAGCTTTCTTT. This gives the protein CAWIPPPGTEAFF. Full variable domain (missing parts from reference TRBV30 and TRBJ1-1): SQTIHQWPATLVQPVGSPLSLECTVEGTSNPNLYWYRQAAGRGLQLLFYSVGIGQISSEVPQNLSASRPQDRQFILSSKKLLLSDSGFYLCAWIPPPGTEAFFGQGTRLTVV.

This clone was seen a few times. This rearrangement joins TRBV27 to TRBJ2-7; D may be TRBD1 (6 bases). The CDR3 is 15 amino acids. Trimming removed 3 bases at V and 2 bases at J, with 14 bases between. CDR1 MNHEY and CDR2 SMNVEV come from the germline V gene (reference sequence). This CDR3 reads CASSLAGGPTYEQYF. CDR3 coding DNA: TGTGCCAGCAGTTTGGCTGGGGGCCCGACCTACGAGCAGTACTTC.

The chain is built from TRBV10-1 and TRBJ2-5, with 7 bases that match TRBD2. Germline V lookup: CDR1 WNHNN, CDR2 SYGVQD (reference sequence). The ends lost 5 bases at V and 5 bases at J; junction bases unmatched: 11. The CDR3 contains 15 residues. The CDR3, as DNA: TGCGCCAGCAGTAACCGGGCGGGAGATAGGGAGACCCAGTACTTC. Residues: CASSNRAGDRETQYF.

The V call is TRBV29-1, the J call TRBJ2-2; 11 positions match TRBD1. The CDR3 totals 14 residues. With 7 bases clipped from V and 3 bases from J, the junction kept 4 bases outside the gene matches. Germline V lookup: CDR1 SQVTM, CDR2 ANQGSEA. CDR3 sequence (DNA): TGCAGCGCCCGGACAGGGGGCTACACCGGGGAGCTGTTTTTT. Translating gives CSARTGGYTGELFF.

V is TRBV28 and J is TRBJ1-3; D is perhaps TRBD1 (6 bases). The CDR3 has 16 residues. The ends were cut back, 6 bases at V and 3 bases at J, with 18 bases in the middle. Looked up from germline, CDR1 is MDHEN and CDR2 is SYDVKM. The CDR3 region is CASRQATGRVGNTIYF. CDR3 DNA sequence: TGTGCCAGCAGGCAGGCTACAGGGAGAGTTGGAAACACCATATATTTT.

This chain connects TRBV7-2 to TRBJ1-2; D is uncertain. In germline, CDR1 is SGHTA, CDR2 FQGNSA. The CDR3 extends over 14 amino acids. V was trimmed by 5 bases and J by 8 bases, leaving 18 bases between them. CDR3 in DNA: TGTGCCAGCAGCGGTAGGACTCTTGGGCGCGGCTACACCTTC. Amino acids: CASSGRTLGRGYTF.

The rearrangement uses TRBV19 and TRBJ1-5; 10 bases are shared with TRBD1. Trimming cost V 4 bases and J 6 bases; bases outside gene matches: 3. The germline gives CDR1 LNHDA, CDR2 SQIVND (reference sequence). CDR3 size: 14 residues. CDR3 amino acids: CASSKTGGSQPQHF. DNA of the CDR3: TGTGCCAGTAGTAAGACAGGGGGCAGTCAGCCCCAGCATTTT.

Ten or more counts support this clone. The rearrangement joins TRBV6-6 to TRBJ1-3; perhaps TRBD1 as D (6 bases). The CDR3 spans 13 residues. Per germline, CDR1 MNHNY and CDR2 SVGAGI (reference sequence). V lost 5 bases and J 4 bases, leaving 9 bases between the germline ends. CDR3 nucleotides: TGTGCCAGCAGTCGACAGGAAGGAAACACCATATATTTT. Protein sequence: CASSRQEGNTIYF.

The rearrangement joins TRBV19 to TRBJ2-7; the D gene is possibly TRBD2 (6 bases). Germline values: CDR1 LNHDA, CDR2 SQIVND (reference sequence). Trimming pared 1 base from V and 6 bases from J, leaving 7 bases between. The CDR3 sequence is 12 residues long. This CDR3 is CASSIAGVEQYF. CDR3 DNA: TGTGCCAGTAGTATAGCGGGGGTCGAGCAGTACTTC.

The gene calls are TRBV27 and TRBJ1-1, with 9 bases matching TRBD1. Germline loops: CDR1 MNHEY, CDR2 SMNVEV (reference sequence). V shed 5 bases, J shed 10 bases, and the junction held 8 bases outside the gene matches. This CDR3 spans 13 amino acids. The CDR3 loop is CASSETGGKGAFF. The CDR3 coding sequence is TGTGCCAGCAGTGAGACAGGGGGGAAGGGAGCTTTCTTT.

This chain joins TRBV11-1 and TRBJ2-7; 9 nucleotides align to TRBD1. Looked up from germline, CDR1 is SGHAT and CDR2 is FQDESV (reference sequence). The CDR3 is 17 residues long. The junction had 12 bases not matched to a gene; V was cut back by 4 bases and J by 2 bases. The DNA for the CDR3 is TGTGCCAGCAGCTACCGCCTTGGGACAGGGAATCCCTACGAGCAGTACTTC. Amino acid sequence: CASSYRLGTGNPYEQYF.

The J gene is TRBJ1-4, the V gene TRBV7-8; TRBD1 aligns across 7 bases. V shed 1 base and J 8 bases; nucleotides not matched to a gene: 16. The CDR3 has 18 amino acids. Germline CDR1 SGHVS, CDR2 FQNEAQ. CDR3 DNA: TGTGCCAGCAGCTTAGTTTACGGGGGACAGCCCAACTGGGAAAAACTGTTTTTT. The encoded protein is CASSLVYGGQPNWEKLFF. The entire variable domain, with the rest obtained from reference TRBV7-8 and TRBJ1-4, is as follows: GAGVSQSPRYKVAKRGQDVALRCDPISGHVSLFWYQQALGQGPEFLTYFQNEAQLDKSGLPSDRFFAERPEGSVSTLKIQRTQQEDSAVYLCASSLVYGGQPNWEKLFFGSGTQLSVL.

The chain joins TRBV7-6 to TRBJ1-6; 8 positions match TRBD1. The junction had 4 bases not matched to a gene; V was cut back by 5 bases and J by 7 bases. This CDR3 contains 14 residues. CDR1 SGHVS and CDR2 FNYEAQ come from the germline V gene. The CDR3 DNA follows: TGTGCCAGCAGCAAGGACAGGGAGAATTCACCCCTCCACTTT. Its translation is CASSKDRENSPLHF.

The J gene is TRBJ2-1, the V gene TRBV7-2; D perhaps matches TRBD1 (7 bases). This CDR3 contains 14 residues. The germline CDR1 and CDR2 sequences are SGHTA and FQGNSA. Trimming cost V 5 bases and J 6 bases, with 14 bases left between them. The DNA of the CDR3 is TGTGCCAGCAGCCGACCGGGGGACAGCAATGAGCAGTTCTTC. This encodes CASSRPGDSNEQFF.

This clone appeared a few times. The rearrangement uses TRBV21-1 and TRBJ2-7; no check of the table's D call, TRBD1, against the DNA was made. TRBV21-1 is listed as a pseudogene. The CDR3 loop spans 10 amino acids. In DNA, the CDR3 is TGTGCCAGCATAGACAGGCCGAATTTCTTC. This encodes CASIDRPNFF.

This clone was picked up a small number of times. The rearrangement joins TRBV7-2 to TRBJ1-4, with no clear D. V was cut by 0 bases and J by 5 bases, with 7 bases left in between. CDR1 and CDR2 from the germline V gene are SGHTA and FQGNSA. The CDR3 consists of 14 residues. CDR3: CASSLAQNNEKLFF. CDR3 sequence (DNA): TGTGCCAGCAGCTTAGCGCAGAACAATGAAAAACTGTTTTTT.

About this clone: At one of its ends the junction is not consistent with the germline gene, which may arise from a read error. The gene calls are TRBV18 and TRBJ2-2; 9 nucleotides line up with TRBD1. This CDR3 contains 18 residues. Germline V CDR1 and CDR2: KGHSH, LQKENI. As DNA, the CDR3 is TGTGCCAGCTCACCACCGCTGGGGACAGGGATGAACACCGGGGAGCCGTTTTTT. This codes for CASSPPLGTGMNTGEPFF.

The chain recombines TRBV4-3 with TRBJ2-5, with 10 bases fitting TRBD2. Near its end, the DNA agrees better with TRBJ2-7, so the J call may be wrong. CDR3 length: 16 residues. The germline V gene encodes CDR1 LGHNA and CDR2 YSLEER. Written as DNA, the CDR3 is TGCGCCAGCAGCCAAGGACTAGCGGGCCTCTCCTACGAGCAGTACTTC. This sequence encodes CASSQGLAGLSYEQYF.

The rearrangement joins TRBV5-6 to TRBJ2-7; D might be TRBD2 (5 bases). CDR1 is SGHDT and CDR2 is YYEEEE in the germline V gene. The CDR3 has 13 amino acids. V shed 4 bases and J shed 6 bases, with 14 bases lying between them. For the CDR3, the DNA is TGTGCCAGCAGCCCGGGTCTAGCCTCCGAGCAGTACTTC. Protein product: CASSPGLASEQYF.

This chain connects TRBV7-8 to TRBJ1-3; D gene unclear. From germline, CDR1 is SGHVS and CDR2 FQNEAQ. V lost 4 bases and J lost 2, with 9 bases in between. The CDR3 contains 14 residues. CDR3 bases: TGTGCCAGCAGCTCACAGAGAACTGGAAACACCATATATTTT. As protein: CASSSQRTGNTIYF.

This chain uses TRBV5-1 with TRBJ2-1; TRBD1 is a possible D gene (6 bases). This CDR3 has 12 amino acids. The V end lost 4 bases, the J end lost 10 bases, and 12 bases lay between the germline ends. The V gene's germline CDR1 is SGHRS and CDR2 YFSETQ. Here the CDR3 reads CASSMTGTEQFF. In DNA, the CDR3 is TGCGCCAGCAGCATGACCGGGACAGAGCAGTTCTTC. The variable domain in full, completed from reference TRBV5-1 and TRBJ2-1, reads KAGVTQTPRYLIKTRGQQVTLSCSPISGHRSVSWYQQTPGQGLQFLFEYFSETQRNKGNFPGRFSGRQFSNSRSEMNVSTLELGDSALYLCASSMTGTEQFFGPGTRLTVL.

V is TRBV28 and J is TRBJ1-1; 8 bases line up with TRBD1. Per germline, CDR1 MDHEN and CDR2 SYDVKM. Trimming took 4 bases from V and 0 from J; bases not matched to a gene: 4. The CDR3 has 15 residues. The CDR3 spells CASSSDRGLNTEAFF. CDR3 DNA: TGTGCCAGCAGTTCTGACAGGGGATTGAACACTGAAGCTTTCTTT.

The CDR3 region is CASSPWTGNQPQHF. CDR3 coding DNA: TGTGCCAGCAGTCCTTGGACAGGCAATCAGCCCCAGCATTTT. This sequence joins TRBV28 and TRBJ1-5, with D maybe TRBD1 (6 bases). Germline values: CDR1 MDHEN, CDR2 SYDVKM. Trimming cost V 5 bases and J 2 bases, with 10 bases left between them. The CDR3 runs 14 residues.

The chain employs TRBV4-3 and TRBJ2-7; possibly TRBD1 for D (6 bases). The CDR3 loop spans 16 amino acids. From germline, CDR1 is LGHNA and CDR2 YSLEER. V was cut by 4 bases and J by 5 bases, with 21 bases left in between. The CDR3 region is CASSPSGVFSSDEQYF. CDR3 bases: TGCGCCAGCAGCCCCTCAGGGGTGTTTAGTTCGGACGAGCAGTACTTC.

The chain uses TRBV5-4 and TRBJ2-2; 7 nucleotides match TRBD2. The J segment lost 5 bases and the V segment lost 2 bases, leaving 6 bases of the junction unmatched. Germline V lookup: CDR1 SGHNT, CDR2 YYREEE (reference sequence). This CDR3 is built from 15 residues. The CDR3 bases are TGTGCCAGCAGCTTTCGCAGGGAGGGAACCGGGGAGCTGTTTTTT. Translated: CASSFRREGTGELFF.

The CDR3 DNA follows: TGTGCCAGCAGGAAGGACAGTAACTATGGCTACACCTTC. Protein sequence: CASRKDSNYGYTF. The chain links TRBV5-5 to TRBJ1-2, with D perhaps matching TRBD1 (6 bases). The CDR3 consists of 13 residues. Looked up from germline, CDR1 is SGHKS and CDR2 is YYEKEE (reference sequence). V lost 5 bases to trimming and J lost 1 base, with 9 bases between them.

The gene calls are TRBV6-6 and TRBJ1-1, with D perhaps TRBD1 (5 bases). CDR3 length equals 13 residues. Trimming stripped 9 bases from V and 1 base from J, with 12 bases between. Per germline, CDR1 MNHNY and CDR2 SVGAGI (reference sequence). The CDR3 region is CASWTHGNTEAFF. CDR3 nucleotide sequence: TGTGCCAGTTGGACACATGGGAACACTGAAGCTTTCTTT.

The CDR3 loop is CASSFDSSNQPQHF. CDR3 bases: TGTGCCAGCAGCTTCGACAGCTCCAATCAGCCCCAGCATTTT. The chain is built from TRBV7-2 and TRBJ1-5; possibly TRBD1 for D (5 bases). CDR3 length: 14 amino acids. Trimming cost V 3 bases and J 3 bases, with 9 bases left between them. Germline V gene lookup returns CDR1 SGHTA and CDR2 FQGNSA. Using reference TRBV7-2 and TRBJ1-5 for the parts outside the CDR3, the full variable domain is GAGVSQSPSNKVTEKGKDVELRCDPISGHTALYWYRQSLGQGLEFLIYFQGNSAPDKSGLPSDRFSAERTGGSVSTLTIQRTQQEDSAVYLCASSFDSSNQPQHFGDGTRLSIL.

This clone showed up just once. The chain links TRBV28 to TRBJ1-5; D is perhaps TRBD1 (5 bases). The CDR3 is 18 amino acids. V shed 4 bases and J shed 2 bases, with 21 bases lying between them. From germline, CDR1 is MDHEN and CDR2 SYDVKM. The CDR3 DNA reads TGTGCCAGCAGTTGGGCCGACAGTGGCAGGAGGGGCAATCAGCCCCAGCATTTT. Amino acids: CASSWADSGRRGNQPQHF. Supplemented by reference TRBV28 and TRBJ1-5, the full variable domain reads DVKVTQSSRYLVKRTGEKVFLECVQDMDHENMFWYRQDPGLGLRLIYFSYDVKMKEKGDIPEGYSVSREKKERFSLILESASTNQTSMYLCASSWADSGRRGNQPQHFGDGTRLSIL.